The 8 T cell receptor beta chains given below trace back to one sample, sequenced in a study of lymphopenia after photon versus proton radiotherapy. TCRdb's copy holds only in-frame clones and misses some; the assay was immunoSEQ multiplex PCR. The sample holds fewer than 45,000 clones, about 86% seen once. Sequencing used peripheral blood, obtained from a patient treated with proton-based radiotherapy. The origin of the receptors is a woman between 65 and 79 years old with pancreatic cancer. Some clones in this sample may be carry-over from other donors' samples.

The gene calls are TRBV12-1 and TRBJ2-7; TRBD1 reflects the table's D call only, with no check against the DNA. TRBV12-1 is a pseudogene locus. The CDR3 runs to 16 residues. The CDR3, as DNA: TGTGCCAGCAGCCCCCCGTCTGACAGGGAGACCTACGAGCAGTACTTC. This translates into CASSPPSDRETYEQYF.

The V and J genes are TRBV19 and TRBJ1-1; D is unclear. V shed 2 bases and J shed 0 bases, with 4 bases lying between them. The germline V gene has CDR1 LNHDA and CDR2 SQIVND (reference sequence). The CDR3 contains 13 residues. CDR3 residues: CASSILLNTEAFF. DNA for the CDR3: TGTGCCAGTAGTATACTTCTGAACACTGAAGCTTTCTTT.

The rearrangement joins TRBV30 to TRBJ2-1; maybe TRBD1 (8 bases). The CDR3 contains 15 residues. Trimming removed 2 bases at V and 1 base at J, with 12 bases between. Germline V gene data show CDR1 as GTSNPN and CDR2 as SVGIG (reference sequence). CDR3 in amino acids: CAWSNRGGSYNEQFF. Written as DNA, the CDR3 is TGTGCCTGGAGTAACAGGGGGGGATCCTACAATGAGCAGTTCTTC.

This chain uses TRBV6-5 with TRBJ1-1; TRBD1 agrees at 9 bases. Germline CDR1 is MNHEY and CDR2 is SVGAGI. This CDR3 region has 12 residues. V was pared by 6 bases and J by 11 bases, with 7 bases of the junction left unmatched. For the CDR3, the DNA is TGTGCCAGCAGCCCCGGGACAGGGAGGGCTTTCTTT. This translates into CASSPGTGRAFF.

J is TRBJ2-3 and V is TRBV10-1; D assignment may be TRBD1 or TRBD2 (6 bases each). The CDR3 totals 13 residues. Trimming left V 3 bases short and J 10 bases short, with 14 bases between. Germline CDR1 and CDR2: WNHNN and SYGVQD (reference sequence). For the CDR3, the DNA is TGCGCCAGCAGTGATTCAGTAGGGGGGTCGCAGTATTTT. Encoded protein: CASSDSVGGSQYF.

The J gene is TRBJ2-2, the V gene TRBV19, with D possibly called TRBD1 or TRBD2 (5 bases each). V lost 4 bases, J lost 2 bases, and 14 bases lay in between. The CDR3 covers 16 residues. Germline CDR1 is LNHDA and CDR2 is SQIVND (reference sequence). CDR3: CASSRGAGINTGELFF. The CDR3 DNA sequence: TGTGCCAGTAGTAGAGGGGCGGGCATCAACACCGGGGAGCTGTTTTTT. The whole variable domain, filled in from reference TRBV19 and TRBJ2-2, reads DGGITQSPKYLFRKEGQNVTLSCEQNLNHDAMYWYRQDPGQGLRLIYYSQIVNDFQKGDIAEGYSVSREKKESFPLTVTSAQKNPTAFYLCASSRGAGINTGELFFGEGSRLTVL.

The J gene is TRBJ1-4, the V gene TRBV19; no clear D gene. The CDR3 has 16 amino acids. Trimming shortened V by 6 bases and J by 0 bases, and 14 bases separated the two germline ends. The V gene's germline CDR1 is LNHDA and CDR2 SQIVND (reference sequence). The CDR3: CASSKTREATNEKLFF. The CDR3 region has the DNA TGTGCCAGTAGCAAAACAAGGGAAGCAACTAATGAAAAACTGTTTTTT.

CDR3 region: CASSVQGLANEKLFF. CDR3 sequence (DNA): TGTGCCAGCAGCGTACAGGGTTTGGCTAATGAAAAACTGTTTTTT. V usage is TRBV7-2 and J usage is TRBJ1-4, with D perhaps TRBD1 (6 bases). CDR3 length equals 15 residues. The V gene's germline CDR1 is SGHTA and CDR2 FQGNSA. V lost 5 bases and J 3 bases, leaving 13 bases between the germline ends.